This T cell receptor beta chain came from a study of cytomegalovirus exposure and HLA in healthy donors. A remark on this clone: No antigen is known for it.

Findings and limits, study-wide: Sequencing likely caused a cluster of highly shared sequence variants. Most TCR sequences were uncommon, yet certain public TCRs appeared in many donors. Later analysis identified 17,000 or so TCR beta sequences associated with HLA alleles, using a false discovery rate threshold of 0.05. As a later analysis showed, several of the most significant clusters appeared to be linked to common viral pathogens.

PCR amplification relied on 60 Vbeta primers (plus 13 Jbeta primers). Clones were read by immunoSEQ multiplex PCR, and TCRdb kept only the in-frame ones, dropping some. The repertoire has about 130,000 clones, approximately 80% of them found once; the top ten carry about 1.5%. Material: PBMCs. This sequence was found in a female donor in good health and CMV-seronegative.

The CDR3 reads CASSPDLGPYNEQFF. The DNA of the CDR3 is TGTGCCAGCAGCCCCGATTTGGGCCCCTACAATGAGCAGTTCTTC. This chain joins TRBV4-2 and TRBJ2-1; D remains ambiguous. Germline CDR1 and CDR2: LGHNA and YNFKEQ. There are 15 residues in the CDR3. Trimming cost V 4 bases and J 2 bases, with 12 bases left between them.